These T cell receptor beta chains were read from a single sample in a study of control samples from healthy donors and cancer patients. Profiled with immunoSEQ multiplex PCR; TCRdb holds only in-frame clones, not every one. The repertoire holds about 100,000 clones, with over 75% as singletons. The sample comprised blood. All receptors derive from a woman aged 45-60 years in good health. Each CDR3 is given without its conserved first and last residue. Each record gives: V gene, J gene, CDR3 protein.

TRBV6-5	TRBJ1-2	ASSYSPRGKNGYT
TRBV5-8	TRBJ1-2	ASSRDRAHGYT
TRBV5-1	TRBJ1-4	ASSRSQLGEKLF
TRBV14	TRBJ2-7	ASSPWDRAAYEQY
TRBV11-2	TRBJ2-7	ASSLLRDRGHEQY
TRBV29-1	TRBJ2-3	SVRWSFRDTQY
TRBV13	TRBJ2-5	ASSLGQGLETQY
TRBV7-2	TRBJ2-5	ASTRTSGGQETQY
TRBV7-9	TRBJ1-2	ASSQGQGHQGYT
TRBV15	TRBJ2-2	ATSMPGRRTGELF
TRBV6-5	TRBJ1-2	ASSFGTDYGYT
TRBV6-6	TRBJ2-1	ASSYSTNEQF
TRBV7-3	TRBJ2-1	ASSSGAGVNEQF
TRBV7-3	TRBJ2-5	SKANRSQY
TRBV11-3	TRBJ1-1	ASSLGRDTEAF
TRBV5-1	TRBJ2-2	ASSLVAVNTGELF
TRBV28	TRBJ2-3	ASSLPSGLTDTQY
TRBV7-7	TRBJ2-5	ASSKAGGPQETQY
TRBV27	TRBJ1-6	ASSQGLSPSPLH
TRBV19	TRBJ2-1	ASSAPTGVRGISGMNEQF
TRBV2	TRBJ2-5	ASSELAGRPTQY
TRBV18	TRBJ2-3	ASRGQGTDTQY
TRBV6-2/TRBV6-3	TRBJ1-5	ASSYSRPRGVPNQPQH
TRBV4-1	TRBJ2-1	ASSHELAEVSYNEQF
TRBV9	TRBJ1-4	ASSVWGSGEKLF
TRBV9	TRBJ1-2	ASSKGGGNYGYT
TRBV15	TRBJ2-1	ATSRVGTALATIEQF
TRBV21-1	TRBJ2-1	ASSKASGSSYNEQF
TRBV6-6	TRBJ2-2	ASSRSGTSFNTGELF
TRBV13	TRBJ2-1	ASSFEATSSYNEQF
TRBV28	TRBJ1-1	ASSLQGNTEAF
TRBV24-1	TRBJ2-1	ATSDSTGSSYNEQF
TRBV5-1	TRBJ1-1	ASSPGQGETEAF
TRBV30	TRBJ2-1	AWSAIQYEQF
TRBV7-9	TRBJ1-1	ASSLEGSAF